The clone carrying this TCR beta chain was observed at least ten times. This record comes from a study of technical replicates of blood from several donors. Profiling relied on immunoSEQ multiplex PCR, and the TCRdb table lists in-frame clones only, not all of them. The top ten clones hold 5% to 6% of a sample with about 64,000 clones, about 88% of them seen once. V was shortened by 7 bases and J by 1 base, with 7 bases between the two germline ends. This CDR3 is built from 12 residues. Germline V gene lookup returns CDR1 MNHNY and CDR2 SVGAGI (reference sequence). Material for sequencing was PBMCs. The V gene is TRBV6-6, the J gene TRBJ1-1, with unresolved D. This receptor was identified in a human donor in good health. Some clones in this sample may be carry-over from other donors' samples. CDR3 sequence reads: CASKEGNTEAFF. DNA of the CDR3: TGTGCCAGCAAAGAGGGGAACACTGAAGCTTTCTTT.